The T cell receptor (beta chain) under discussion was sequenced for a study of cytomegalovirus exposure and HLA in healthy donors. Study-wide results and limits: A missense variant in DCLRE1C was later tied to TCR beta V- and J-gene trimming. When a later analysis compared HLA-associated TCR beta chains with equally common others, the HLA-associated chains turned out to be more clonally expanded and to have lower generation probabilities.

PCR was performed using 60 Vbeta and 13 Jbeta primers. Some clones are missing from TCRdb's copy, which holds only in-frame ones; the method was immunoSEQ multiplex PCR. The profile covers about 170,000 clones, with about 65% appearing a single time and about 1.6% taken by the ten largest. Between the trimmed V and J ends, which lost 9 bases and 2 bases, there was a span of 20 bases. The CDR3 runs to 15 residues. CDR1 is LGHNA and CDR2 is YNFKEQ in the germline V gene. Points on this clone: As yet, its antigen is unknown.

The sample consisted of PBMCs. V and J are TRBV4-2 and TRBJ2-7, with a weak D call TRBD1 (6 bases). The source is a girl aged 10 to 17 in good health and CMV-seronegative. This CDR3 is CASSLSRTEAYEQYF. CDR3 in DNA: TGTGCCAGTAGTCTGAGTAGGACAGAAGCCTACGAGCAGTACTTC.